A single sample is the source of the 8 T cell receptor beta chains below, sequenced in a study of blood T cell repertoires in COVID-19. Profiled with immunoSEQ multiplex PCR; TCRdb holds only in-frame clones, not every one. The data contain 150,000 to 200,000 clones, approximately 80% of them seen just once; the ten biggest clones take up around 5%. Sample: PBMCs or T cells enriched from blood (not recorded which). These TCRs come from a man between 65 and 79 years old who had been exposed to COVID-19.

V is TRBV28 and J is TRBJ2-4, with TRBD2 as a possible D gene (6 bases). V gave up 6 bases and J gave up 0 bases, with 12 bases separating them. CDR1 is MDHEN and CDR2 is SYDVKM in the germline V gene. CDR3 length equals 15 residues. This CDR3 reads CASSPTGLAKNIQYF. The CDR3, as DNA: TGTGCCAGCAGCCCTACGGGACTAGCCAAAAACATTCAGTACTTC. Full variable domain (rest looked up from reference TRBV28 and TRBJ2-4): DVKVTQSSRYLVKRTGEKVFLECVQDMDHENMFWYRQDPGLGLRLIYFSYDVKMKEKGDIPEGYSVSREKKERFSLILESASTNQTSMYLCASSPTGLAKNIQYFGAGTRLSVL.

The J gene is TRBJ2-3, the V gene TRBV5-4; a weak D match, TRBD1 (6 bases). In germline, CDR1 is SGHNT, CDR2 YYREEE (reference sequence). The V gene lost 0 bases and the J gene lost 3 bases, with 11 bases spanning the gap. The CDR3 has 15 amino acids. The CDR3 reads CASSLGTVITDTQYF. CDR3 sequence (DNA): TGTGCCAGCAGCTTGGGGACAGTAATAACAGATACGCAGTATTTT.

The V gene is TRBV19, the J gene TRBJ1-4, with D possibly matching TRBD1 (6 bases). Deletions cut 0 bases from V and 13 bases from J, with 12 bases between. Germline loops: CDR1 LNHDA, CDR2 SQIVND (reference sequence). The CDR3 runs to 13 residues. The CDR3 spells CASSIDQDSGLFF. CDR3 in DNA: TGTGCCAGTAGTATAGATCAGGACAGCGGACTGTTTTTT.

The DNA of the CDR3 is TGTGCCAGCAGCCGATCAACTAGCACGATAGATGAGCAGTTCTTC. Protein product: CASSRSTSTIDEQFF. V gene TRBV3-1 (or the pseudogene TRBV3-2) combines with J gene TRBJ2-1; tentative D call: TRBD2 (6 bases). The CDR3 is made up of 15 amino acids. Trimming removed 4 bases at V and 8 bases at J, with 18 bases between. Germline-derived CDR1 and CDR2 are LGHDT and YNNKEL (reference sequence).

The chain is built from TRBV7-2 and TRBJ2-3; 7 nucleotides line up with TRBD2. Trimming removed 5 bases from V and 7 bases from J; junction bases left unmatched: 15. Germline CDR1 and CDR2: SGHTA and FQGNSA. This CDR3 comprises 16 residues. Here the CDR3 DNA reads TGTGCCAGCAGCCCCGGGCTAGCGGAGGCCCCGAATACGCAGTATTTT. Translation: CASSPGLAEAPNTQYF.

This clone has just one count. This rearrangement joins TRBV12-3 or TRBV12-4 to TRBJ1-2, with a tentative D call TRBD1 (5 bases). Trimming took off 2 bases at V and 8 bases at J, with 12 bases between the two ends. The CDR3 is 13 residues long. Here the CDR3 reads CASSLSGGSGYTF. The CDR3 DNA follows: TGTGCCAGCAGTTTATCTGGGGGGAGCGGCTACACCTTC.

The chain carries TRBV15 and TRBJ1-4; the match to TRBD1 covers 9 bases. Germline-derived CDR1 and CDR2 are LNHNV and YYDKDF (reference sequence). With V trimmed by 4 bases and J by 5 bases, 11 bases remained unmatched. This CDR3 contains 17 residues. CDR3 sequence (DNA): TGTGCCACCAGCAAACTGGGACCGGGACAGGGAAATGAAAAACTGTTTTTT. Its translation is CATSKLGPGQGNEKLFF.

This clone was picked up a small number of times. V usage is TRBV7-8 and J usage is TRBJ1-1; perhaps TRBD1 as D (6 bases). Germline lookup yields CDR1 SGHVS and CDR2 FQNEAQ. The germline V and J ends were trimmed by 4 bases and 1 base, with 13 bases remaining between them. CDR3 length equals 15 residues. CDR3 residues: CASSSGAGANTEAFF. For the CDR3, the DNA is TGTGCCAGCAGCTCCGGGGCAGGGGCGAACACTGAAGCTTTCTTT.